These 28 T cell receptor beta chains share one sample of origin, sequenced in a study of CD8+CD57+ T cells in acquired aplastic anemia. Researchers used genomic DNA as the template to profile TCR beta VDJ and CDR3. TCRdb re-called the reads with MiXCR, one entry per CDR3 protein. The table lists approximately 99,000 distinct CDR3 sequences, around half of them singletons, with 30% to 40% in the top ten. Sequencing used sorted CD4+, CD8+, or CD8+CD57+ T cells (not recorded which) from PBMCs. These receptors were taken from a human donor in good health, serving as a control.

The chain combines TRBV7-3 with TRBJ2-7; TRBD1 agrees at 11 bases. V shed 5 bases, J shed 5 bases, and the junction held 5 bases outside the gene matches. The germline CDR1 and CDR2 sequences are SGHTA and FQGTGA. The CDR3 is made up of 14 amino acids. CDR3 in DNA: TGTGCCAGCAGCCCCACGGGACAGGGGGACGAGCAGTACTTC. Encoded protein: CASSPTGQGDEQYF. The complete variable domain, with remaining parts taken from reference TRBV7-3 and TRBJ2-7, reads GAGVSQTPSNKVTEKGKYVELRCDPISGHTALYWYRQSLGQGPEFLIYFQGTGAADDSGLPNDRFFAVRPEGSVSTLKIQRTERGDSAVYLCASSPTGQGDEQYFGPGTRLTVT.

The chain carries TRBV9 and TRBJ2-1; 9 nucleotides align to TRBD1. Trimming cost V 5 bases and J 3 bases; bases outside gene matches: 6. CDR1 is SGDLS and CDR2 is YYNGEE in the germline V gene. The CDR3 has 15 residues. The DNA of the CDR3 is TGTGCCAGCAGTTTGGGGGACAGGGACTACAATGAGCAGTTCTTC. This sequence encodes CASSLGDRDYNEQFF.

This clonotype was seen many times. The rearrangement joins TRBV7-3 to TRBJ2-1; 7 nucleotides match TRBD1. This CDR3 region has 15 residues. Germline V gives CDR1 SGHTA, CDR2 FQGTGA. The V and J ends lost 5 bases and 5 bases, in that order; junction bases with no gene match: 9. CDR3 sequence: CASSLRQGLNNEQFF. CDR3 nucleotides: TGTGCCAGCAGCCTCCGACAGGGATTAAACAATGAGCAGTTCTTC.

V is TRBV9 and J is TRBJ1-2, with 9 bases lining up with TRBD1. Germline trimming cut 2 bases from V and 8 bases from J; bases unmatched to any gene: 10. From germline, CDR1 is SGDLS and CDR2 YYNGEE. This CDR3 has 15 residues. The CDR3 spells CASSVGAGTGKGYTF. Written as DNA, the CDR3 is TGTGCCAGCAGCGTTGGGGCCGGGACAGGGAAGGGCTACACCTTC.

Written as DNA, the CDR3 is TGTGCCAATCACGACAGGGGTGGCTACGAGCAGTACTTC. Translating it yields CANHDRGGYEQYF. The V and J genes are TRBV19 and TRBJ2-7; 8 bases are shared with TRBD1. The germline V gene has CDR1 LNHDA and CDR2 SQIVND (reference sequence). The CDR3 has 13 residues. Trimming cost V 10 bases and J 3 bases; bases outside gene matches: 8.

This clonotype was recorded only once. V usage is TRBV25-1 and J usage is TRBJ2-7; D may be TRBD1 (8 bases). The CDR3 contains 15 residues. The V and J ends lost 6 bases and 2 bases respectively, with 17 bases between them. The V gene's germline CDR1 is MGHDK and CDR2 SYGVNS. This CDR3 is CASRGGDRSTYEQYF. The CDR3 DNA reads as TGTGCCAGCAGGGGGGGGGACAGGTCGACCTACGAGCAGTACTTC.

This clonotype was recorded only once. This chain links TRBV6-4 with TRBJ2-5, with 10 bases aligning to TRBD1. Per germline, CDR1 MRHNA and CDR2 SNTAGT. This CDR3 contains 17 residues. V lost 5 bases to trimming and J lost 5 bases; unmatched junction nucleotides: 14. Here the CDR3 DNA reads TGTGCCAGCAGTCCCGACCCGGGACAGGGGTCTGAGGAGACCCAGTACTTC. This translates into CASSPDPGQGSEETQYF.

There are many counts of this clonotype. The V call is TRBV5-4, the J call TRBJ1-1; tentatively, D is TRBD1 (5 bases). Per germline, CDR1 SGHNT and CDR2 YYREEE (reference sequence). V lost 4 bases to trimming and J lost 2 bases, with 12 bases between them. The CDR3 is 14 amino acids. Here the CDR3 reads CASSLRDYNTEAFF. The CDR3 bases are TGTGCCAGCAGCCTCCGGGACTATAACACTGAAGCTTTCTTT.

This clonotype has at least ten counts. This rearrangement joins TRBV5-1 to TRBJ2-7; no reliable D call. The CDR3 extends over 13 amino acids. Trimming removed 0 bases at V and 2 bases at J, with 6 bases between. CDR1 and CDR2 (germline): SGHRS, YFSETQ. For the CDR3, the DNA is TGCGCCAGCAGCTTGGACCTTACCTACGAGCAGTACTTC. It translates to CASSLDLTYEQYF. Full variable domain (rest looked up from reference TRBV5-1 and TRBJ2-7): KAGVTQTPRYLIKTRGQQVTLSCSPISGHRSVSWYQQTPGQGLQFLFEYFSETQRNKGNFPGRFSGRQFSNSRSEMNVSTLELGDSALYLCASSLDLTYEQYFGPGTRLTVT.

V is TRBV11-1 and J is TRBJ2-5; D is perhaps TRBD2 (5 bases). CDR3 size: 13 residues. With 5 bases removed from V and 2 bases from J, the gap between germline ends came to 9 bases. Germline-derived CDR1 and CDR2 are SGHAT and FQDESV (reference sequence). CDR3 residues: CASSQDYQETQYF. The CDR3 DNA reads as TGTGCCAGCAGCCAAGACTATCAAGAGACCCAGTACTTC. The complete variable domain, with remaining parts taken from reference TRBV11-1 and TRBJ2-5, reads EAEVAQSPRYKITEKSQAVAFWCDPISGHATLYWYRQILGQGPELLVQFQDESVVDDSQLPKDRFSAERLKGVDSTLKIQPAELGDSAMYLCASSQDYQETQYFGPGTRLLVL.

The chain links TRBV12-3 or TRBV12-4 to TRBJ1-2, with D possibly matching TRBD1 (6 bases). The CDR3 extends over 15 amino acids. Trimming cost V 6 bases and J 4 bases, with 18 bases left between them. Here the CDR3 reads CASSLKARGGYGYTF. In DNA form, the CDR3 reads TGTGCCAGCAGCTTGAAAGCCAGGGGAGGCTATGGCTACACCTTC.

This rearrangement joins TRBV10-3 to TRBJ1-6; 7 bases match TRBD1. The length of the CDR3 is 18 residues. V was clipped by 1 base and J by 4 bases; unmatched bases: 10. CDR1 is ENHRY and CDR2 is SYGVKD in the germline V gene. The CDR3 is CAISELGGTASYNSPLHF. In nucleotides, the CDR3 is TGTGCCATCAGTGAGTTGGGGGGGACAGCGAGTTATAATTCACCCCTCCACTTT.

V is TRBV15 and J is TRBJ1-1; 7 bases are a match to TRBD1. V was clipped by 1 base and J by 7 bases; unmatched bases: 6. This CDR3 is 14 amino acids long. The germline V gene has CDR1 LNHNV and CDR2 YYDKDF (reference sequence). The CDR3 nucleotides read TGTGCCACCAGCAGAGGAGGGACAGAAAGTGAAGCTTTCTTT. Translation gives CATSRGGTESEAFF.

The genes are TRBV5-6 and TRBJ2-7; possibly TRBD2 for D (7 bases). The CDR3 is 13 amino acids. CDR1 is SGHDT and CDR2 is YYEEEE in the germline V gene. V was pared by 4 bases and J by 6 bases, with 14 bases between. In DNA form, the CDR3 reads TGTGCCAGCAGCCATGGGGAGGGGGTCGAGCAGTACTTC. It codes for CASSHGEGVEQYF.

J is TRBJ2-7 and V is TRBV25-1; possibly TRBD2 for D (7 bases). The CDR3 runs 14 residues. Trimming took off 4 bases at V and 3 bases at J, with 13 bases between the two ends. Germline assignment: CDR1 MGHDK and CDR2 SYGVNS. Here the CDR3 reads CASSGGGRSYEQYF. The CDR3 DNA reads as TGTGCCAGCAGTGGGGGGGGCAGGAGCTACGAGCAGTACTTC.

This clonotype was counted ten times or more. V is TRBV27 and J is TRBJ1-5, with 10 bases lining up with TRBD1. The CDR3 sequence is 15 residues long. Losses at the gene ends were 2 bases for V and 6 bases for J; bases not matched to a gene: 4. In germline, CDR1 is MNHEY, CDR2 SMNVEV (reference sequence). The CDR3 spells CASSLGQGEGQPQHF. The CDR3 nucleotides read TGTGCCAGCAGTTTAGGACAGGGGGAAGGTCAGCCCCAGCATTTT.

Ten or more counts support this clonotype. The CDR3 protein is CASSVGGDLEAFF. For the CDR3, the DNA is TGTGCCAGCAGCGTAGGGGGGGACCTTGAAGCTTTCTTT. This chain joins TRBV9 and TRBJ1-1; weak D call: TRBD1 (5 bases). Trimming shortened V by 0 bases and J by 7 bases, and 10 bases separated the two germline ends. Germline CDR1 reads SGDLS; CDR2 reads YYNGEE. CDR3 length: 13 residues.

In this sample, this clonotype turned up once. CDR3 region: CAPGVGENTYEQYF. CDR3 DNA sequence: TGTGCCCCCGGCGTAGGAGAAAACACCTACGAGCAGTACTTC. The chain combines TRBV5-3 with TRBJ2-7, with D hard to call. TRBV5-3 is sorted into the ORF group, with uncertain function. The CDR3 has 14 residues. With 10 bases removed from V and 2 bases from J, the gap between germline ends came to 19 bases.

This clonotype was observed at least ten times. A single base separates this from a much larger clone, so it may be a read error. The chain couples TRBV6-2 or TRBV6-3 to TRBJ2-7; D remains ambiguous. V gave up 5 bases and J gave up 3 bases, with 2 bases separating them. The germline gives CDR1 MNHEY, CDR2 SVGEGT. The length of the CDR3 is 10 residues. The CDR3 DNA is TGTGCCAGCAGTGACTACGAGCAGTACTTC. This translates into CASSDYEQYF.

About this clonotype: This may stem from a read error, because a much larger clone lies one nucleotide away. J is TRBJ2-1 and V is TRBV11-2; 7 nucleotides agree with TRBD2. Germline-derived CDR1 and CDR2 are SGHAT and FQNNGV. With 6 bases clipped from V and 7 bases from J, the junction kept 9 bases outside the gene matches. The CDR3 loop spans 14 amino acids. The CDR3 sequence is CASRGAGELNEQFF. CDR3 nucleotides: TGTGCCAGCAGAGGGGCGGGGGAGCTAAATGAGCAGTTCTTC.

CDR3 nucleotide sequence: TGTGCCAGTAGTCCAGGTGCAGGGATGGGGACTGAAGCTTTCTTT. Encoded protein: CASSPGAGMGTEAFF. This chain connects TRBV25-1 to TRBJ1-1; tentatively, D is TRBD1 (5 bases). Deletions cut 9 bases from V and 5 bases from J, with 22 bases between. The CDR3 length is 15 residues. The V gene's germline CDR1 is MGHDK and CDR2 SYGVNS.

The V gene is TRBV10-3, the J gene TRBJ1-4, with 9 bases aligning to TRBD1. Germline V gene data show CDR1 as ENHRY and CDR2 as SYGVKD. J was trimmed by 6 bases and V by 3 bases; bases with no gene match: 2. The CDR3 has 14 residues. This chain's CDR3 is CAISDRQGDEKLFF. The CDR3 nucleotides are TGTGCCATCAGTGATAGACAGGGGGATGAAAAACTGTTTTTT.

This clonotype occurred many times. The chain carries TRBV12-3 or TRBV12-4 and TRBJ2-7, with 7 bases aligning to TRBD1. V was pared by 6 bases and J by 8 bases, with 10 bases of the junction left unmatched. The CDR3 sequence is 13 residues long. The CDR3 reads CASSGQASPQQYF. DNA of the CDR3: TGTGCCAGCAGCGGACAGGCTTCGCCCCAGCAGTACTTC.

The V and J genes are TRBV20-1 and TRBJ2-5; 7 bases match TRBD2. With 0 bases clipped from V and 3 bases from J, the junction kept 10 bases outside the gene matches. The CDR3 contains 16 residues. Germline V lookup: CDR1 DFQATT, CDR2 SNEGSKA (reference sequence). CDR3 sequence (DNA): TGCAGTGCTAGAGATGTTGGCGGGGGTACCGAAGAGACCCAGTACTTC. It translates to CSARDVGGGTEETQYF.

This clonotype came up many times. V usage is TRBV6-1 and J usage is TRBJ1-5; tentative D call: TRBD1 (6 bases). CDR3 length: 15 amino acids. Between the trimmed V and J ends, which lost 1 base and 1 base, there was a span of 8 bases. Germline CDR1 MNHNS, CDR2 SASEGT. CDR3 in amino acids: CASSEEGGSNQPQHF. The DNA of the CDR3 is TGTGCCAGCAGTGAAGAAGGGGGGAGCAATCAGCCCCAGCATTTT.

V gene TRBV19 combines with J gene TRBJ2-1; 12 bases are a match to TRBD2. Trimming took 4 bases from V and 5 from J; bases not matched to a gene: 6. CDR1 and CDR2 (germline): LNHDA, SQIVND (reference sequence). This CDR3 comprises 16 residues. The CDR3 loop is CASSTRLAGADNEQFF. For the CDR3, the DNA is TGTGCCAGTAGTACCCGACTAGCGGGGGCGGACAATGAGCAGTTCTTC.

This clonotype was picked up one time. Likely a read error: the CDR3 ends without its conserved phenylalanine or tryptophan. The chain links TRBV7-2 to TRBJ2-5, with TRBD2 identical over 7 bases. The CDR3 has 13 residues. The J segment lost 9 bases and the V segment lost 0 bases, leaving 4 bases of the junction unmatched. Germline loops: CDR1 SGHTA, CDR2 FQGNSA. CDR3 nucleotides: TGTGCCAGCAGCTTAGCTCTAGCGGAGGCCCAGTACTCC. It specifies CASSLALAEAQYS.

This clonotype has a count of ten or more. The chain has TRBV4-1 and TRBJ2-7; D is uncertain. Germline assignment: CDR1 MGHRA and CDR2 YSYEKL. This CDR3 comprises 14 residues. Trimming left V 2 bases short and J 4 bases short, with 12 bases between. CDR3 amino acids: CASSQNNFEYEQYF. The CDR3 nucleotides read TGCGCCAGCAGCCAAAATAATTTTGAGTACGAGCAGTACTTC.